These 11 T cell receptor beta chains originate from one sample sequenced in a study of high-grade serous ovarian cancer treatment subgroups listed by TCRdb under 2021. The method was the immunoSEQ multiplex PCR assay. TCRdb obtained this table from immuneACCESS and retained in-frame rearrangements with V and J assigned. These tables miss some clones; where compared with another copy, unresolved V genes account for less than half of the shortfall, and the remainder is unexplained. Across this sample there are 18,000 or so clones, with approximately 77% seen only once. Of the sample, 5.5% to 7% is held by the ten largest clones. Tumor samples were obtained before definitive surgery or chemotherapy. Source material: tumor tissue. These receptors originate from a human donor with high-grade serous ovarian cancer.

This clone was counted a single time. The DNA for the CDR3 is TGTGCCAGCAGTTACTCGTCAGGGGGCTCCTACAATGAGCAGTTCTTC. It is translated as CASSYSSGGSYNEQFF. This chain uses TRBV6-5 with TRBJ2-1; TRBD1 aligns across 7 bases. Germline V gene sequence: CDR1 MNHEY, CDR2 SVGAGI. Unmatched junction bases numbered 2, after V lost 0 bases and J lost 0 bases. The CDR3 is 16 amino acids.

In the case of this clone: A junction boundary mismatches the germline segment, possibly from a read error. The CDR3 DNA reads as TGTGCCACCAGCGATACCCTGGGACTTTCGCGGCACTTC. Translated: CATSDTLGLSRHF. The chain carries TRBV15 and TRBJ2-7; possible D gene TRBD2, 6 bases. Germline CDR1 LNHNV, CDR2 YYDKDF (reference sequence). The CDR3 totals 13 residues.

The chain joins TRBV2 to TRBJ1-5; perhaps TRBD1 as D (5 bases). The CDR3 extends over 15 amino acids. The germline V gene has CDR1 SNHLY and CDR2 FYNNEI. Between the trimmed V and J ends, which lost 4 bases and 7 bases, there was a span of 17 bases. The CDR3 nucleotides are TGTGCCAGCAGTGGGGGCAGCTCAATGATCCAGCCCCAGCATTTT. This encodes CASSGGSSMIQPQHF.

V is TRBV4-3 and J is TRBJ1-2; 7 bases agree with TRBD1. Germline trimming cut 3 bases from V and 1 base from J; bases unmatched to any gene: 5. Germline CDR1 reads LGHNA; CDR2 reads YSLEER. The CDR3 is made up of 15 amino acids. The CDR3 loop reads CASSQSGQSNYGYTF. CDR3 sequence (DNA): TGCGCCAGCAGCCAGTCGGGACAGAGTAACTATGGCTACACCTTC.

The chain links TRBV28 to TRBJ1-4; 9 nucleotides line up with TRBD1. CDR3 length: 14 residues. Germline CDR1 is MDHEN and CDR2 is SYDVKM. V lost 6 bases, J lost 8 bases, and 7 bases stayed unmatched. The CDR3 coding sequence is TGTGCCAGCAGACCGGGACAGGGAAGAGAAAAACTGTTTTTT. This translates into CASRPGQGREKLFF.

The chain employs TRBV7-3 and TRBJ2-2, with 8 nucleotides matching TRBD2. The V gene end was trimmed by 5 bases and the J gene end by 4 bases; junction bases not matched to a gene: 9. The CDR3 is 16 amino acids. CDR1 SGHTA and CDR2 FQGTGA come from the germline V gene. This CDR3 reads CASSNRRGVVTGELFF. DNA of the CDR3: TGTGCCAGCAGCAATAGGCGGGGGGTAGTCACCGGGGAGCTGTTTTTT.

CDR3 sequence: CASSYWSTDTQYF. CDR3 sequence (DNA): TGTGCCAGCAGTTATTGGAGCACAGATACGCAGTATTTT. The chain joins TRBV6-5 to TRBJ2-3, with no clear D. Trimming removed 3 bases at V and 0 bases at J, with 4 bases between. The CDR3 has 13 amino acids. Germline V gives CDR1 MNHEY, CDR2 SVGAGI.

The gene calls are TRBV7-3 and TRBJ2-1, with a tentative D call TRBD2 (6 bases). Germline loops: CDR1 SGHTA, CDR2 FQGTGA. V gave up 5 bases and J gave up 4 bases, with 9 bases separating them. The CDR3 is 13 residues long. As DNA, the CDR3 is TGTGCCAGCAGCCCCGGGACTTACAATGAGCAGTTCTTC. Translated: CASSPGTYNEQFF.

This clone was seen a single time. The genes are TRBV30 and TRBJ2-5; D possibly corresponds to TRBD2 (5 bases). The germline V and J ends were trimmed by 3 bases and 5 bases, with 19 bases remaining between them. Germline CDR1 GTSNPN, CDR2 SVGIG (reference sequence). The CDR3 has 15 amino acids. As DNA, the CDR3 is TGTGCCTGGAGCCCCCTCTCCTCGGGAACGGAGACCCAGTACTTC. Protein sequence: CAWSPLSSGTETQYF.

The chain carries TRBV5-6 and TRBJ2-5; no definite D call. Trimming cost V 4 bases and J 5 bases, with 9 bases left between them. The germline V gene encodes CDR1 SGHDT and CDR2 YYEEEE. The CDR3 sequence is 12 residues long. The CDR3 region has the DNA TGTGCCAGCAGCCTAACAAGGGAGACCCAGTACTTC. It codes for CASSLTRETQYF.

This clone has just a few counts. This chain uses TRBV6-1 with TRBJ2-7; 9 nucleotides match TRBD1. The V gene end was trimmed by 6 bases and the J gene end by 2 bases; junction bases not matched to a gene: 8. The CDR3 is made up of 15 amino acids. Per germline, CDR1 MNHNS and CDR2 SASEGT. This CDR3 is CASRVPDRGTYEQYF. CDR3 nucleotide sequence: TGTGCCAGCAGGGTCCCGGACAGGGGTACCTACGAGCAGTACTTC.